This paragraph covers one TCR beta chain sequence. The CDR3 is 18 residues long. With 5 bases clipped from V and 0 bases from J, the junction kept 9 bases outside the gene matches. The germline CDR1 and CDR2 sequences are SGHAT and FQNNGV. The data were produced by immunoSEQ multiplex PCR, yet TCRdb's version contains in-frame clones alone and is incomplete. Of 800,000 to 1,200,000 clones detected, roughly 74% appear once; the ten largest clones hold approximately 0.5%. This entry belongs to a study of shared clonotypes between healthy human individuals. The clonotype comes from a man between 18 and 35 years old in good health. Some clones in this sample may be carry-over from other donors' samples. The chain recombines TRBV11-2 with TRBJ2-6; 8 bases are shared with TRBD2. The sample consisted of memory CD4+ T cells from PBMCs. Subset described: CD45RA-negative fraction. CDR3 residues: CASSPRVAGYSGANVLTF. Written as DNA, the CDR3 is TGTGCCAGCAGCCCCCGGGTAGCGGGATACTCTGGGGCCAACGTCCTGACTTTC.